The sequence of this TCR beta chain was determined in a study of cytomegalovirus exposure and HLA in healthy donors. Germline V gives CDR1 LGHNA, CDR2 YNFKEQ. With V trimmed by 6 bases and J by 5 bases, 13 bases remained unmatched. This CDR3 has 16 amino acids. 60 Vbeta and 13 Jbeta primers were used in PCR. Produced via immunoSEQ multiplex PCR; TCRdb's table is partial and in-frame only. The data show 150,000 to 200,000 clones, 80% seen once. The chain carries TRBV4-2 and TRBJ2-7, with 10 positions matching TRBD1. The sequencing input was PBMCs. This clonotype was obtained from a young man in good health and CMV-seropositive. CDR3 amino acids: CASRGTGAGILNEQYF. The CDR3 DNA is TGTGCCAGCAGGGGGACAGGGGCCGGGATACTTAACGAGCAGTACTTC.